The 9 T cell receptor beta chains below were found in one sample sequenced in a study of blood T cell repertoires in COVID-19. Repertoires were generated with immunoSEQ multiplex PCR, while TCRdb's copy carries only in-frame clones and drops some. The sample has 70,000 or so clones, 60% to 75% seen once. Sequencing was done on a sample of peripheral blood. These receptors were taken from a woman aged 70-85 years with acute or convalescent COVID-19.

V is TRBV2 and J is TRBJ2-1; a weak D match, TRBD2 (6 bases). Germline values: CDR1 SNHLY, CDR2 FYNNEI. Trimming shortened V by 7 bases and J by 7 bases, and 11 bases separated the two germline ends. This CDR3 contains 12 residues. CDR3 nucleotide sequence: TGTGCCAGCAAGCCGGGAGAGAATGAGCAGTTCTTC. It encodes CASKPGENEQFF.

The genes are TRBV19 and TRBJ1-5; TRBD1 matches at 10 bases. J gave up 3 bases and V 5 bases, and 4 bases lay outside the gene matches. The CDR3 runs 15 residues. CDR1 is LNHDA, CDR2 SQIVND, per germline (reference sequence). The DNA of the CDR3 is TGTGCCAGTAGTCGGACAGGGGGAAACAATCAGCCCCAGCATTTT. It translates to CASSRTGGNNQPQHF.

This clone is a singleton in its sample. The chain joins TRBV24-1 to TRBJ2-2; D is ambiguous. This CDR3 is built from 13 residues. Per germline, CDR1 KGHDR and CDR2 SFDVKD. V dropped 2 bases and J dropped 7 bases, with 7 bases sitting between them. CDR3 coding DNA: TGTGCCACCAGTGATTCCGGAGACGGGGAGCTGTTTTTT. This translates into CATSDSGDGELFF.

The CDR3 loop is CASMGTRGEQFF. In DNA, the CDR3 is TGTGCCAGCATGGGTACACGGGGTGAGCAGTTCTTC. The V and J genes are TRBV28 and TRBJ2-1, with D possibly matching TRBD2 (5 bases). This CDR3 spans 12 amino acids. The ends were cut back, 7 bases at V and 9 bases at J, with 13 bases in the middle. Germline V gives CDR1 MDHEN, CDR2 SYDVKM.

The CDR3 spells CASSPGTSANGYTF. The CDR3 DNA reads TGTGCCAGCAGCCCCGGGACTTCCGCTAATGGCTACACCTTC. This rearrangement joins TRBV7-2 to TRBJ1-2, with D tentatively TRBD1 (5 bases). The CDR3 is 14 amino acids. Trimming removed 5 bases at V and 6 bases at J, with 16 bases between. Germline V gene data show CDR1 as SGHTA and CDR2 as FQGNSA.

The chain employs TRBV24-1 and TRBJ2-5; 11 positions match TRBD2. J gave up 1 base and V 4 bases, and 4 bases lay outside the gene matches. This CDR3 contains 16 residues. Germline loops: CDR1 KGHDR, CDR2 SFDVKD. The CDR3 coding sequence is TGTGCCACCAGTGACCCCGGGACTAGCGGCCAAGAGACCCAGTACTTC. It yields the protein CATSDPGTSGQETQYF.

This chain uses TRBV15 with TRBJ1-2; a possible D gene is TRBD1 (6 bases). This CDR3 comprises 14 residues. Deletions cut 0 bases from V and 4 bases from J, with 9 bases between. The germline V gene has CDR1 LNHNV and CDR2 YYDKDF (reference sequence). The CDR3 is CATSRDQDSYGYTF. CDR3 coding DNA: TGTGCCACCAGCAGAGATCAGGACAGCTATGGCTACACCTTC.

The chain employs TRBV14 and TRBJ2-2; 7 bases match TRBD2. J gave up 7 bases and V 5 bases, and 7 bases lay outside the gene matches. Germline V CDR1 and CDR2: SGHDN, FVKESK. The CDR3 covers 14 residues. CDR3 loop: CASSFRLAVGELFF. The CDR3 nucleotides read TGTGCCAGCAGCTTCAGACTAGCCGTCGGGGAGCTGTTTTTT.

This clone was counted a single time. V is TRBV7-3 and J is TRBJ1-4, with a possible D match to TRBD1 (5 bases). From germline, CDR1 is SGHTA and CDR2 FQGTGA. Between the trimmed V and J ends, which lost 3 bases and 0 bases, there was a span of 8 bases. This CDR3 is built from 15 residues. The CDR3: CASSLSTATNEKLFF. The CDR3 nucleotides read TGTGCCAGCAGCTTGTCGACAGCAACTAATGAAAAACTGTTTTTT.